This T cell receptor (beta chain) was recorded in a study of blood T cell repertoires in COVID-19. Germline CDR1 reads SGHDT; CDR2 reads YYEEEE. Trimming took off 2 bases at V and 10 bases at J, with 15 bases between the two ends. This CDR3 contains 13 residues. Method: immunoSEQ multiplex PCR; TCRdb's copy keeps in-frame clones and lacks some. The table lists about 500,000 clones, roughly nine tenths of them singletons. This clonotype was sampled from a woman in her forties or fifties with COVID-19, enrolled during active disease. The source material was peripheral blood. The chain employs TRBV5-6 and TRBJ1-1, with D perhaps matching TRBD1 (5 bases). For the CDR3, the DNA is TGTGCCAGCAGCTTAGGACGGACACGCGGAGCTTTCTTT. Amino acid sequence: CASSLGRTRGAFF.